A selection of T cell receptor beta chains follows, all from one sample in a study of lymphopenia after photon versus proton radiotherapy. Method: immunoSEQ multiplex PCR; TCRdb's copy keeps in-frame clones and lacks some. Altogether more than 45,000 clones are present, approximately 88% being singletons, with the ten largest covering roughly 2%. The sample consisted of peripheral blood, taken from a patient treated with proton-based radiotherapy. All receptors come from a man in his fifties or sixties with pancreatic cancer. The CDR3 runs from the conserved cysteine through the conserved F or W. Fields, in order: V gene, clone size, J gene, D gene, CDR3 protein, CDR3 DNA. A D gene is named only where the DNA matches it firmly. Expanded clones are given a class, and other clones once, few, many or no size at all.

>TRBV5-6|NA|TRBJ1-5|NA
CASSLRNQPQHF
TGTGCCAGCAGCTTGCGTAATCAGCCCCAGCATTTT
>TRBV28|NA|TRBJ1-6|NA
CASSPYNSPLHF
TGTGCCAGCAGTCCCTATAATTCACCCCTCCACTTT
>TRBV5-6|NA|TRBJ2-3|TRBD1
CASSWGQGITDTQYF
TGTGCCAGCAGCTGGGGACAGGGGATCACAGATACGCAGTATTTT
>TRBV6-1|NA|TRBJ2-7|TRBD1
CASTLPGQGFNEQYF
TGTGCCAGCACGTTACCGGGACAGGGGTTCAATGAGCAGTACTTC
>TRBV27|NA|TRBJ2-3|TRBD2
CASSLQLAGYTDTQYF
TGTGCCAGCAGTTTACAACTAGCGGGGTACACAGATACGCAGTATTTT
>TRBV9|NA|TRBJ2-6|NA
CASSAGTLGANVLTF
TGTGCCAGCAGCGCCGGGACGCTAGGGGCCAACGTCCTGACTTTC
>TRBV10-3|NA|TRBJ2-1|TRBD2
CAISGLAGPNEQFF
TGTGCCATCAGTGGACTAGCGGGACCCAATGAGCAGTTCTTC
>TRBV27|NA|TRBJ2-1|TRBD1
CASSEQERQGSYNEQFF
TGTGCCAGCAGTGAGCAGGAGCGACAGGGGTCCTACAATGAGCAGTTCTTC
>TRBV27|NA|TRBJ1-3|NA
CASSEIQDAGNTIYF
TGTGCCAGCAGTGAAATACAGGATGCTGGAAACACCATATATTTT
>TRBV7-2|NA|TRBJ1-4|NA
CASSRRQASNEKLFF
TGTGCCAGCAGTCGAAGACAGGCCAGTAATGAAAAACTGTTTTTT
>TRBV5-1|NA|TRBJ2-2|TRBD1
CASSLTGGVSGELFF
TGCGCCAGCAGCTTAACAGGGGGCGTCTCCGGGGAGCTGTTTTTT
>TRBV6-5|NA|TRBJ2-1|TRBD1
CASSFRQGKGEQFF
TGTGCCAGCAGTTTTAGACAGGGTAAGGGTGAGCAGTTCTTC
>TRBV11-1|NA|TRBJ2-5|NA
CASSRDRKETQYF
TGTGCCAGCAGCCGGGACCGAAAAGAGACCCAGTACTTC
>TRBV6-6|NA|TRBJ2-1|TRBD2
CACLRLAGANEQFF
TGTGCCTGCTTGCGTCTAGCGGGAGCCAATGAGCAGTTCTTC
>TRBV9|NA|TRBJ2-7|NA
CASSVSVEGGVHEQYF
TGTGCCAGCAGCGTTTCCGTGGAAGGTGGCGTCCACGAGCAGTACTTC
>TRBV5-1|NA|TRBJ2-5|TRBD2
CASSLGLAGDETQYF
TGCGCCAGCAGCCTCGGACTAGCGGGCGATGAGACCCAGTACTTC
>TRBV9|NA|TRBJ2-7|NA
CASRGKGGCYEQYF
TGTGCCAGCAGGGGAAAAGGGGGATGTTACGAGCAGTACTTC
>TRBV16|NA|TRBJ2-5|TRBD2
CASSFRTSGYQETQYF
TGTGCCAGCAGCTTCAGGACTAGCGGATACCAAGAGACCCAGTACTTC
>TRBV2|NA|TRBJ1-1|NA
CASSVLPNTEAFF
TGTGCCAGCAGTGTTCTACCGAACACTGAAGCTTTCTTT
>TRBV7-8|NA|TRBJ2-7|TRBD1
CASSSGTGGYEQYF
TGTGCCAGCAGTTCCGGGACAGGGGGGTACGAGCAGTACTTC
>TRBV2|NA|TRBJ2-1|TRBD2
CASRRGLADGNEQFF
TGTGCCAGCAGGCGGGGACTAGCGGATGGGAATGAGCAGTTCTTC
>TRBV7-8|NA|TRBJ1-2|NA
CASSSTGSANYGYTF
TGTGCCAGCAGCTCCACAGGATCAGCTAACTATGGCTACACCTTC
>TRBV7-9|NA|TRBJ2-7|TRBD1
CASSPDRGTSYEQYF
TGTGCCAGCAGCCCGGACAGGGGGACTTCCTACGAGCAGTACTTC
>TRBV11-2|NA|TRBJ2-7|NA
CASSLEGRGFRYEQYF
TGTGCCAGCAGCTTAGAGGGGCGCGGTTTTAGGTACGAGCAGTACTTC
>TRBV18|NA|TRBJ2-5|NA
CASSPQETQYF
TGTGCCAGCTCACCGCAAGAGACCCAGTACTTC
>TRBV27|NA|TRBJ2-2|NA
CASSRNTGELFF
TGTGCCAGCAGTCGCAACACCGGGGAGCTGTTTTTT
>TRBV6-1|NA|TRBJ1-3|NA
CASSVWGDHGNTIYF
TGTGCCAGCAGTGTTTGGGGGGACCATGGAAACACCATATATTTT
>TRBV7-2|NA|TRBJ1-5|TRBD1
CASNPGGGQDNQPQHF
TGTGCCAGCAACCCAGGGGGGGGACAGGACAATCAGCCCCAGCATTTT
>TRBV18|NA|TRBJ2-2|NA
CASSQGRTGELFF
TGTGCCAGCTCACAGGGGAGGACCGGGGAGCTGTTTTTT
>TRBV5-1|few|TRBJ2-2|TRBD2
CASALRTSGIVELFF
TGCGCCAGCGCCCTGCGGACTAGCGGGATCGTGGAGCTGTTTTTT
>TRBV7-2|once|TRBJ1-5|NA
CASSSAVGTQPQHF
TGTGCCAGCAGCTCTGCGGTGGGGACGCAGCCCCAGCATTTT
>TRBV27|NA|TRBJ1-4|TRBD1
CASSLSRRTGGPTATNEKLFF
TGTGCCAGCAGTTTATCGCGAAGGACAGGGGGGCCTACTGCAACTAATGAAAAACTGTTTTTT
>TRBV5-4|NA|TRBJ1-1|NA
CASSYGTPAAEAFF
TGTGCCAGCAGCTACGGGACGCCGGCGGCTGAAGCTTTCTTT
>TRBV7-6|NA|TRBJ1-3|TRBD1
CASSQGTGQSGNTIYF
TGTGCCAGCAGCCAAGGGACAGGGCAGTCTGGAAACACCATATATTTT
>TRBV29-1|NA|TRBJ2-7|NA
CSVEPQGGEQYF
TGCAGCGTTGAACCTCAGGGGGGCGAGCAGTACTTC
>TRBV5-4|NA|TRBJ2-1|NA
CASSTYNNEQFF
TGTGCCAGCAGCACCTATAACAATGAGCAGTTCTTC
>TRBV28|NA|TRBJ1-4|NA
CASSIPGVNEEKLFF
TGTGCCAGCAGTATCCCAGGGGTTAACGAGGAAAAACTGTTTTTT
>TRBV28|once|TRBJ1-1|NA
CASSFLKNTEAFF
TGTGCCAGCAGTTTCTTGAAGAACACTGAAGCTTTCTTT
>TRBV29-1|NA|TRBJ1-1|NA
CSAQAMNTEAFF
TGCAGCGCCCAGGCCATGAACACTGAAGCTTTCTTT
>TRBV2|NA|TRBJ2-5|TRBD2
CASRLAGGRGETQYF
TGTGCCAGCAGGCTAGCGGGAGGGCGAGGAGAGACCCAGTACTTC
>TRBV9|NA|TRBJ2-5|TRBD2
CASTHGRGGRMETQYF
TGTGCCAGCACCCACGGGAGGGGAGGGAGGATGGAGACCCAGTACTTC
>TRBV9|NA|TRBJ1-1|NA
CASSVKGDTEAFF
TGTGCCAGCAGCGTAAAGGGGGACACTGAAGCTTTCTTT
>TRBV7-3|NA|TRBJ2-3|TRBD1
CASSVTGGRTDTQYF
TGTGCCAGCAGCGTGACAGGGGGCCGGACAGATACGCAGTATTTT
>TRBV7-2|medium-sized|TRBJ2-1|NA
CASAWQSYNEQFF
TGTGCCAGCGCCTGGCAGTCCTACAATGAGCAGTTCTTC
>TRBV11-3|NA|TRBJ1-1|NA
CASSLVIRHMNTEAFF
TGTGCCAGCAGCTTGGTTATCCGGCACATGAACACTGAAGCTTTCTTT
>TRBV18|NA|TRBJ2-4|NA
CASSPWGLGDKNIQYF
TGTGCCAGCTCACCATGGGGCTTAGGGGACAAAAACATTCAGTACTTC
>TRBV29-1|NA|TRBJ2-6|NA
CSVRGLLDSGANVLTF
TGCAGCGTTCGAGGGTTGTTGGACTCTGGGGCCAACGTCCTGACTTTC
>TRBV7-6|NA|TRBJ2-5|TRBD2
CASSYLRKGGQETQYF
TGTGCCAGCAGCTACCTTCGAAAGGGAGGGCAAGAGACCCAGTACTTC
>TRBV4-1|NA|TRBJ1-3|NA
CASSQSWGNTIYF
TGCGCCAGCAGCCAAAGCTGGGGAAACACCATATATTTT
>TRBV7-2|NA|TRBJ2-1|NA
CASSLGGGLANEQFF
TGTGCCAGCAGCTTAGGGGGAGGACTGGCCAATGAGCAGTTCTTC
>TRBV6-5|once|TRBJ1-1|NA
CASVRGITEAFF
TGTGCCAGCGTTAGGGGGATCACTGAAGCTTTCTTT
>TRBV27|NA|TRBJ2-1|TRBD2
CASRQSGTSDGEQFF
TGTGCCAGCAGGCAATCCGGGACTAGCGATGGTGAGCAGTTCTTC
>TRBV7-9|NA|TRBJ2-1|NA
CASSSPDEQFF
TGTGCCAGCAGCTCGCCAGATGAGCAGTTCTTC
>TRBV30|NA|TRBJ2-2|NA
CAWRPPGFGELFF
TGTGCCTGGCGTCCCCCAGGGTTTGGGGAGCTGTTTTTT
>TRBV30|NA|TRBJ2-1|NA
CAWKKDSTYNEQFF
TGTGCCTGGAAGAAGGACAGCACCTACAATGAGCAGTTCTTC